This T cell receptor beta chain stems from a study of T cells expressing NK-cell markers. As for the study in general: CD3+CD56+NKG2C+, CD3+CD56+NKG2C- and CD3+CD56-NKG2C+ T cells, once sorted, supplied the TCR beta repertoires.

CDR3 length: 15 residues. The germline V gene has CDR1 SGHTS and CDR2 YDEGEE. Template switching by 5'RACE with UMIs generated the TCR beta cDNA. TCRdb re-analyzed the 5' RACE reads; it lists each CDR3 protein once, without DNA. Its clone listing holds just under 150,000 distinct CDR3 sequences. Material: blood T cells: a sorted CD56 or NKG2C T cell subset, CD4+ or CD8+ T cells, or bulk PBMC T cells (not recorded which). This TCR was recovered from a man aged 18 to 29 in good health. The V gene is TRBV5-8, the J gene TRBJ1-1; without DNA, the TCRdb call of TRBD1 cannot be checked. CDR3 region: CASSLSPGSNTEAFF. Supplemented by reference TRBV5-8 and TRBJ1-1, the full variable domain reads EAGVTQSPTHLIKTRGQQATLRCSPISGHTSVYWYQQALGLGLQFLLWYDEGEERNRGNFPPRFSGRQFPNYSSELNVNALELEDSALYLCASSLSPGSNTEAFFGQGTRLTVV.